This T cell receptor (beta chain) was captured by sequencing in a study of blood T cell repertoires in COVID-19. Sequencing was performed with immunoSEQ multiplex PCR; in TCRdb, only in-frame clones are kept and a portion is missing. This sample has 150,000 or so clones, with under 95% found just once. Specimen: peripheral blood. The source of this sequence is a man aged 45 to 65 with acute or convalescent COVID-19.

CDR3 DNA: TGCGCCAGCAGCTGGACTAGCGGGAGGGAAGAGACCCAGTACTTC. Protein sequence: CASSWTSGREETQYF. The chain carries TRBV5-1 and TRBJ2-5; 15 bases line up with TRBD2. The CDR3 is 15 amino acids. Germline-derived CDR1 and CDR2 are SGHRS and YFSETQ. Trimming removed 3 bases from V and 3 bases from J; junction bases left unmatched: 0.